The clone carrying this TCR beta chain was observed a single time. What it binds is not known. The data derive from a study of T cell responses to AZD1222 COVID-19 vaccine. Study-wide points: A mostly white British donor set with more females was recruited, and clonal diversity was possibly underestimated. Researchers report vaccine-associated CD4 TCRs spanning spike, with dominance at 160-218 and 743-854.

The germline V and J ends were trimmed by 2 bases and 5 bases, with 10 bases remaining between them. Per germline, CDR1 KGHSH and CDR2 LQKENI. The CDR3 runs 14 residues. The method was immunoSEQ multiplex PCR; TCRdb's version includes in-frame clones alone and lacks a portion of them. The sample records approximately 110,000 clones, 87% being singletons. The genes are TRBV18 and TRBJ1-5; D uncertain. This TCR derives from an adult in good health. The source material was peripheral blood, sampled on day 0 of AZD1222 vaccination. CDR3 in DNA: TGTGCCAGCTCACCAGCCGGGCTCGATCAGCCCCAGCATTTT. Its protein product is CASSPAGLDQPQHF.